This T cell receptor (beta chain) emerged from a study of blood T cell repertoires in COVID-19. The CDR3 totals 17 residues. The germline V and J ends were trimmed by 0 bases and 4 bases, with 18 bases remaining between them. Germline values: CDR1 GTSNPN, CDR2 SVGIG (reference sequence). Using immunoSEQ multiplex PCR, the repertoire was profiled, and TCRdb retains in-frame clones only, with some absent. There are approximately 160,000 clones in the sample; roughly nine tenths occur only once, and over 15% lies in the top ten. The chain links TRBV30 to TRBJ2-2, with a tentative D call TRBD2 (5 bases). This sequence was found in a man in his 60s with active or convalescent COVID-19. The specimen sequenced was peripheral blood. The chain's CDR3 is CAWSVGRSGFFTGELFF. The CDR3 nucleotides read TGTGCCTGGAGTGTAGGGCGGTCGGGGTTTTTCACCGGGGAGCTGTTTTTT. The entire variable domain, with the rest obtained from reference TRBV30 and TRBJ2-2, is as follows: SQTIHQWPATLVQPVGSPLSLECTVEGTSNPNLYWYRQAAGRGLQLLFYSVGIGQISSEVPQNLSASRPQDRQFILSSKKLLLSDSGFYLCAWSVGRSGFFTGELFFGEGSRLTVL.